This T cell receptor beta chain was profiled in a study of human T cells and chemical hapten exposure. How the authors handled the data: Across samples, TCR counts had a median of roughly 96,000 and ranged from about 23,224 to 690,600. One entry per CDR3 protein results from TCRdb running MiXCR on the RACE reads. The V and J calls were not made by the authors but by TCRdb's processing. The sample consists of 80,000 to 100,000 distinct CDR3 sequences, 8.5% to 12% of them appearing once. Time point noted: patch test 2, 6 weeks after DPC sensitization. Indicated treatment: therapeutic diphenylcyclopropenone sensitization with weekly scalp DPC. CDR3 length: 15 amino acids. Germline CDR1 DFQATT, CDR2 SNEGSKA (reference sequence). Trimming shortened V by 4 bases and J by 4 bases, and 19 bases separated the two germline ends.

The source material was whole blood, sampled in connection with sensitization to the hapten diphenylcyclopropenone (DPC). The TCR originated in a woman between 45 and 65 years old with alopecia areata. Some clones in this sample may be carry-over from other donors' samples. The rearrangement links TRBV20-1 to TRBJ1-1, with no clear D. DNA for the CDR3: TGCAGTGCTATCAACCCGGGGAATTCGGTCACTGAAGCTTTCTTT. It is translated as CSAINPGNSVTEAFF.